Below are 23 T cell receptor beta chains sequenced from a single sample in a study of neurological immune-mediated disorders. Each CDR3 protein gets one entry after TCRdb re-called the 5' RACE reads with MiXCR. The sample contains about 38,000 distinct CDR3 sequences, roughly 10% of which appear only once. Material: CD4+ T cells from blood. The source of these receptors is a woman in her twenties or thirties with HTLV-1-associated myelopathy (HAM/TSP).

This clonotype has a count of ten or more. The rearrangement links TRBV6-2 or TRBV6-3 to TRBJ2-1; 9 bases are shared with TRBD1. CDR1 is MNHEY and CDR2 is SVGEGT in the germline V gene. The CDR3 extends over 17 amino acids. Trimming at V came to 2 bases and at J to 4 bases, leaving 9 bases not matched to a gene. This CDR3 reads CASSYHGQGPRYNEQFF. The CDR3 DNA follows: TGTGCCAGCAGTTACCATGGACAGGGGCCACGATACAATGAGCAGTTCTTC.

In this sample, this clonotype turned up many times. The CDR3 reads CASSPVNRGPTYANFYTEAFF. CDR3 bases: TGTGCCAGCTCACCAGTAAACAGGGGGCCTACGTACGCAAACTTTTACACTGAAGCTTTCTTT. This sequence joins TRBV18 and TRBJ1-1; 9 positions match TRBD1. The J segment lost 3 bases and the V segment lost 2 bases, leaving 22 bases of the junction unmatched. Germline-derived CDR1 and CDR2 are KGHSH and LQKENI. The CDR3 extends over 21 amino acids.

This sequence joins TRBV20-1 and TRBJ1-4, with 7 positions matching TRBD1. The CDR3 runs to 12 residues. V trimming: 5 bases; J trimming: 8 bases; junction bases outside the gene matches: 5. Germline loops: CDR1 DFQATT, CDR2 SNEGSKA (reference sequence). CDR3 DNA sequence: TGCAGTGCTCTTCTGGACAGGGAAAAACTGTTTTTT. It codes for CSALLDREKLFF.

This clonotype has ten or more counts. The chain is built from TRBV27 and TRBJ2-2, with D perhaps matching TRBD2 (7 bases). This CDR3 has 15 amino acids. The ends were cut back, 5 bases at V and 4 bases at J, with 14 bases in the middle. Germline V CDR1 and CDR2: MNHEY, SMNVEV (reference sequence). The CDR3 coding sequence is TGTGCCAGCAGTGGGGGGGGCCGGGGCACCGGGGAGCTGTTTTTT. This codes for CASSGGGRGTGELFF.

This clonotype turned up a few times. This chain connects TRBV18 to TRBJ2-7; the D is unclear. There are 13 residues in the CDR3. The V gene's germline CDR1 is KGHSH and CDR2 LQKENI. V was clipped by 5 bases and J by 5 bases, with 13 bases between them. The CDR3 nucleotides read TGTGCCAGCTCATCCGTAGGATTGGACGAGCAGTACTTC. Its protein is CASSSVGLDEQYF.

This clonotype has a count of ten or more. The V gene is TRBV5-1, the J gene TRBJ2-2; perhaps TRBD1 as D (6 bases). The germline CDR1 and CDR2 sequences are SGHRS and YFSETQ. V lost 0 bases, J lost 0 bases, and 9 bases lay in between. The CDR3 length is 16 residues. DNA for the CDR3: TGCGCCAGCAGCTTGGGCGGACAGTCGAACACCGGGGAGCTGTTTTTT. Residues: CASSLGGQSNTGELFF.

This clonotype was counted ten times or more. The gene calls are TRBV15 and TRBJ1-3; D is undetermined. The CDR3 loop spans 16 amino acids. Deletions cut 0 bases from V and 2 bases from J, with 11 bases between. Per germline, CDR1 LNHNV and CDR2 YYDKDF (reference sequence). CDR3: CATSRDSRGAGNTIYF. The CDR3 DNA reads as TGTGCCACCAGCAGAGATAGTCGGGGAGCTGGAAACACCATATATTTT.

This clonotype was observed at least ten times. The chain has TRBV5-6 and TRBJ1-1; D unclear. Germline CDR1 is SGHDT and CDR2 is YYEEEE. CDR3 size: 14 residues. V shed 5 bases and J shed 5 bases, with 16 bases lying between them. CDR3 residues: CASSRRRRTTEAFF. The DNA of the CDR3 is TGTGCCAGCAGTCGGCGAAGGAGAACAACTGAAGCTTTCTTT.

This clonotype was observed many times. The chain couples TRBV28 to TRBJ2-3; TRBD1 matches at 8 bases. This CDR3 is 15 amino acids long. The trim removed 6 bases at V and 0 bases at J, leaving 5 bases unmatched. The germline V gene encodes CDR1 MDHEN and CDR2 SYDVKM. The CDR3 is CASSTRGQSTDTQYF. The DNA for the CDR3 is TGTGCCAGCAGCACCAGGGGGCAAAGCACAGATACGCAGTATTTT.

This clonotype has a count of ten or more. The chain has TRBV7-9 and TRBJ2-1; 11 bases fit TRBD2. Losses at the gene ends were 6 bases for V and 9 bases for J; bases not matched to a gene: 13. Germline assignment: CDR1 SEHNR and CDR2 FQNEAQ (reference sequence). The CDR3 runs 16 residues. The CDR3 DNA is TGTGCCAGCAGAGTCCATAGCGGGGGGGCCGGCGCTGAGCAGTTCTTC. Its translation is CASRVHSGGAGAEQFF.

This clonotype was detected many times. The chain couples TRBV10-3 to TRBJ1-2; 7 positions agree with TRBD1. This CDR3 is built from 14 residues. CDR1 ENHRY and CDR2 SYGVKD come from the germline V gene. Trimming took 11 bases from V and 8 from J; bases not matched to a gene: 17. The CDR3 region is CASQPSGTEGGYTF. In DNA, the CDR3 is TGTGCCTCTCAACCCTCCGGGACAGAGGGAGGCTACACCTTC.

In regard to this clonotype: Relative to the germline gene, one junction end is altered; a read error may explain this. This chain uses TRBV7-9 with TRBJ2-2, with 13 bases fitting TRBD2. The CDR3 length is 18 residues. CDR1 SEHNR and CDR2 FQNEAQ come from the germline V gene (reference sequence). The CDR3 loop reads CASSARLAGGWNTGELFF. CDR3 nucleotides: TGTGCAAGCAGCGCTAGACTAGCGGGGGGTTGGAACACCGGGGAGCTGTTTTTT.

This clonotype has a count of ten or more. The chain employs TRBV15 and TRBJ1-6, with TRBD1 matching 7 bases. The CDR3 extends over 16 amino acids. Trimming removed 5 bases from V and 4 bases from J; junction bases left unmatched: 8. Germline loops: CDR1 LNHNV, CDR2 YYDKDF (reference sequence). As DNA, the CDR3 is TGTGCCACCAGCCCCCGGGACAGACTTTATAATTCACCCCTCCACTTT. Translated, it gives CATSPRDRLYNSPLHF. Full variable domain (outside the CDR3, taken from reference TRBV15 and TRBJ1-6): DAMVIQNPRYQVTQFGKPVTLSCSQTLNHNVMYWYQQKSSQAPKLLFHYYDKDFNNEADTPDNFQSRRPNTSFCFLDIRSPGLGDTAMYLCATSPRDRLYNSPLHFGNGTRLTVT.

This clonotype was picked up many times. The chain carries TRBV7-9 and TRBJ2-1, with unresolved D. This CDR3 has 11 amino acids. CDR1 and CDR2 (germline): SEHNR, FQNEAQ (reference sequence). The V and J ends lost 5 bases and 7 bases respectively, with 6 bases between them. CDR3 DNA sequence: TGTGCCAGCAGCGAGGTTAATGAGCAGTTCTTC. Translated: CASSEVNEQFF.

This clonotype was detected ten times or more. The V and J genes are TRBV7-3 and TRBJ1-6, with no clear D. This CDR3 comprises 13 residues. Trimming removed 3 bases at V and 7 bases at J, with 7 bases between. Germline values: CDR1 SGHTA, CDR2 FQGTGA. The CDR3: CASSFQGNSPLHF. As DNA, the CDR3 is TGTGCCAGCAGCTTCCAAGGGAATTCACCCCTCCACTTT. Looking up the rest from reference TRBV7-3 and TRBJ1-6 gives the full variable domain: GAGVSQTPSNKVTEKGKYVELRCDPISGHTALYWYRQSLGQGPEFLIYFQGTGAADDSGLPNDRFFAVRPEGSVSTLKIQRTERGDSAVYLCASSFQGNSPLHFGNGTRLTVT.

This clonotype occurred many times. This chain joins TRBV29-1 and TRBJ1-2, with TRBD1 as a possible D gene (6 bases). The CDR3 spans 12 residues. CDR1 and CDR2 from the germline V gene are SQVTM and ANQGSEA. V lost 7 bases and J lost 5, with 14 bases in between. CDR3 protein: CSAKQGSYGYTF. The CDR3 nucleotides read TGCAGCGCCAAACAGGGCTCGTATGGCTACACCTTC.

This clonotype appeared many times. The rearrangement joins TRBV29-1 to TRBJ2-7; D might be TRBD1 or TRBD2, each matching 6 bases. Germline CDR1 is SQVTM and CDR2 is ANQGSEA. CDR3 length equals 12 residues. Trimming cost V 3 bases and J 3 bases, with 9 bases left between them. CDR3 nucleotide sequence: TGCAGCGTTGACGGGGGCGACTACGAGCAGTACTTC. This gives the protein CSVDGGDYEQYF.

Many counts were recorded for this clonotype. The chain links TRBV19 to TRBJ2-2; D is tentatively TRBD1 or TRBD2 (5 bases each). The V gene lost 9 bases and the J gene lost 2 bases, with 13 bases spanning the gap. Germline values: CDR1 LNHDA, CDR2 SQIVND (reference sequence). CDR3 length equals 14 residues. Here the CDR3 reads CASQGPTNTGELFF. Written as DNA, the CDR3 is TGTGCCAGCCAGGGACCCACCAACACCGGGGAGCTGTTTTTT.

This clonotype was observed many times. The chain employs TRBV20-1 and TRBJ2-3; 9 positions match TRBD2. The CDR3 is made up of 17 amino acids. Unmatched junction bases numbered 9, after V lost 2 bases and J lost 0 bases. The V gene's germline CDR1 is DFQATT and CDR2 SNEGSKA (reference sequence). CDR3 protein: CSARRRGGGTSTDTQYF. CDR3 DNA: TGCAGTGCTAGAAGGCGCGGGGGGGGGACTAGCACAGATACGCAGTATTTT.

This clonotype showed up many times. V usage is TRBV20-1 and J usage is TRBJ2-3; D is undetermined. Trimming removed 2 bases from V and 6 bases from J, with 18 bases in between. Germline lookup yields CDR1 DFQATT and CDR2 SNEGSKA (reference sequence). This CDR3 has 15 residues. CDR3 in DNA: TGCAGTGCTAGACACGCGGATAAAGGAGCGGATACGCAGTATTTT. It yields the protein CSARHADKGADTQYF.

This clonotype was seen ten or more times. The V call is TRBV5-1, the J call TRBJ1-2; tentative D call: TRBD1 (6 bases). The CDR3 totals 13 residues. Trimming cost V 4 bases and J 4 bases, with 11 bases left between them. CDR1 SGHRS and CDR2 YFSETQ come from the germline V gene. The CDR3 sequence is CASSPTGLYGYTF. CDR3 in DNA: TGCGCCAGCAGCCCCACAGGGCTCTATGGCTACACCTTC.

This clonotype was counted ten times or more. The rearrangement links TRBV5-1 to TRBJ2-1; perhaps TRBD2 as D (6 bases). V was pared by 0 bases and J by 7 bases, with 11 bases between. CDR3 length: 14 amino acids. Germline values: CDR1 SGHRS, CDR2 YFSETQ. The DNA for the CDR3 is TGCGCCAGCAGCTTGGGCAAGGAGGGGAATGAGCAGTTCTTC. Its protein is CASSLGKEGNEQFF.

This clonotype was recorded many times. This chain links TRBV20-1 with TRBJ2-3, with TRBD2 identical over 13 bases. The CDR3 has 15 residues. The V gene end was trimmed by 5 bases and the J gene end by 6 bases; junction bases not matched to a gene: 8. Germline CDR1 is DFQATT and CDR2 is SNEGSKA (reference sequence). CDR3 bases: TGCAGTGCTCGCCCCGAGACTAGCGGGGGGGATACGCAGTATTTT. It codes for CSARPETSGGDTQYF.